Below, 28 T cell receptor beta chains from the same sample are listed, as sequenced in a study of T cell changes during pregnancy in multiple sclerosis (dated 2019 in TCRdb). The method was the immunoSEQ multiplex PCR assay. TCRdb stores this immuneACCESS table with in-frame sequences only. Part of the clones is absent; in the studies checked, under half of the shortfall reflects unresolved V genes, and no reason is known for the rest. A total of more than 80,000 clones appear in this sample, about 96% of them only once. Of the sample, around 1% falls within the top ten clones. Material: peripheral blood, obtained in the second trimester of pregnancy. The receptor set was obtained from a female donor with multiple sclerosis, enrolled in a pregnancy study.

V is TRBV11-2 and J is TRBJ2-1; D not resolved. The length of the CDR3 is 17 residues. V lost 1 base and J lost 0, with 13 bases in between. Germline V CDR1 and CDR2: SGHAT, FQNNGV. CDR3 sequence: CASSLGPPPSSYNEQFF. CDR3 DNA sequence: TGTGCCAGCAGCTTAGGCCCGCCGCCGAGCTCCTACAATGAGCAGTTCTTC.

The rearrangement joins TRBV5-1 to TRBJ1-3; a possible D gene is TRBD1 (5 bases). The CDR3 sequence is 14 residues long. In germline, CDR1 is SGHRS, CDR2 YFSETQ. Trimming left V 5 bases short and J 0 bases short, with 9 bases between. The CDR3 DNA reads TGCGCCAGCAGGACAGTGCTCTCTGGAAACACCATATATTTT. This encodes CASRTVLSGNTIYF. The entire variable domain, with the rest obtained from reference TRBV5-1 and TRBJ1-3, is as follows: KAGVTQTPRYLIKTRGQQVTLSCSPISGHRSVSWYQQTPGQGLQFLFEYFSETQRNKGNFPGRFSGRQFSNSRSEMNVSTLELGDSALYLCASRTVLSGNTIYFGEGSWLTVV.

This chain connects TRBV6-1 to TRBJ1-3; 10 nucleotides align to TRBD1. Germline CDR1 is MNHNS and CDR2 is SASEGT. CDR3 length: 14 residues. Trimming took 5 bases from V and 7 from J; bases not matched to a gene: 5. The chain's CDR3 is CASSTRDRGNTIYF. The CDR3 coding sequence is TGTGCCAGCAGTACCCGGGACAGGGGCAACACCATATATTTT.

In DNA, the CDR3 is TGTGCCAGCAGTTTCTTGGGACAGGGAGATGGCTACACCTTC. This sequence encodes CASSFLGQGDGYTF. The rearrangement uses TRBV27 and TRBJ1-2; the match to TRBD1 covers 9 bases. The length of the CDR3 is 14 residues. Per the germline V gene, CDR1 is MNHEY and CDR2 is SMNVEV (reference sequence). V lost 3 bases to trimming and J lost 6 bases; unmatched junction nucleotides: 5.

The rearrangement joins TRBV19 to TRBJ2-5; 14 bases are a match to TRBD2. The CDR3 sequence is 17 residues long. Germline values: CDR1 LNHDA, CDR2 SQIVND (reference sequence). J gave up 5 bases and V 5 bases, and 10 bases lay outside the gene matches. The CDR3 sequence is CASSDGTSGRVGETQYF. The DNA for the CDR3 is TGTGCCAGTAGTGATGGGACTAGCGGGAGAGTCGGGGAGACCCAGTACTTC.

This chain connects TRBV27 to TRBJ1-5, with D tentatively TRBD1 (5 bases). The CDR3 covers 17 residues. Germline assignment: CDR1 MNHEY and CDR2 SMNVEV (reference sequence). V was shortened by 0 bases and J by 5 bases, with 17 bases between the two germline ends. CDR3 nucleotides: TGTGCCAGCAGTTTATCGGGGCCGGGGGATGGGGATCAGCCCCAGCATTTT. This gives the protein CASSLSGPGDGDQPQHF.

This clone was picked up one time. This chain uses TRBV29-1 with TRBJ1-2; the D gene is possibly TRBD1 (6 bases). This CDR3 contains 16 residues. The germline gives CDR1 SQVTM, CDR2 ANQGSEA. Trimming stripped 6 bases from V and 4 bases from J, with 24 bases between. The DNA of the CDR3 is TGCAGCGTGTACGGACTAACAGGGACTACTACCTATGGCTACACCTTC. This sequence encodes CSVYGLTGTTTYGYTF.

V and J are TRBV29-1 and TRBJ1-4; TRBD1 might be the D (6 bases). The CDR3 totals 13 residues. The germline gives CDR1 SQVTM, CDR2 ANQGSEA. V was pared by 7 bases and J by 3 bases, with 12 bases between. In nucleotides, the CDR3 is TGCAGCGGTCAACAGGGCCCTAATGAAAAACTGTTTTTT. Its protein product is CSGQQGPNEKLFF.

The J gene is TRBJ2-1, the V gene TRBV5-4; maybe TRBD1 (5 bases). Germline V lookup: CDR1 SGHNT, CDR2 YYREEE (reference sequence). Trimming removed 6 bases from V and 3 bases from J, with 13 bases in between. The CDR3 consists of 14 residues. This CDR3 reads CASTTVGDYNEQFF. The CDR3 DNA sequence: TGTGCCAGCACCACGGTAGGGGACTACAATGAGCAGTTCTTC.

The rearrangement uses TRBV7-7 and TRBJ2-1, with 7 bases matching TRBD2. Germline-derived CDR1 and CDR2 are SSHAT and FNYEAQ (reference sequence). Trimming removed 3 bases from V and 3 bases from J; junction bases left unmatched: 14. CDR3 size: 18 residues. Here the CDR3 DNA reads TGTGCCAGCAGCTTCGGAGGGAGGGCCCCTCTAAACTACAATGAGCAGTTCTTC. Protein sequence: CASSFGGRAPLNYNEQFF. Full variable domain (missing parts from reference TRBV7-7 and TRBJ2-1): GAGVSQSPRYKVTKRGQDVTLRCDPISSHATLYWYQQALGQGPEFLTYFNYEAQPDKSGLPSDRFSAERPEGSISTLTIQRTEQRDSAMYRCASSFGGRAPLNYNEQFFGPGTRLTVL.

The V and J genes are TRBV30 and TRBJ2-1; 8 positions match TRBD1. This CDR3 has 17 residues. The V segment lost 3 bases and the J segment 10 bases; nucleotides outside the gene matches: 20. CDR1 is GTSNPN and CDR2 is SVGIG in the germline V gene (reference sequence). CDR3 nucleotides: TGTGCCTGGAGGGCGCTCTTTCGGACAGGGCATTCCAGAGAGCAGTTCTTC. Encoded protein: CAWRALFRTGHSREQFF.

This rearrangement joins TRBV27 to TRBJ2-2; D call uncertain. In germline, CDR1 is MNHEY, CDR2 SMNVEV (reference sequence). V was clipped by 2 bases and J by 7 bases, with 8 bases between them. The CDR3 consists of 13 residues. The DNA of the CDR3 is TGTGCCAGCAGTTTAGTAATGAGCGGGGAGCTGTTTTTT. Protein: CASSLVMSGELFF.

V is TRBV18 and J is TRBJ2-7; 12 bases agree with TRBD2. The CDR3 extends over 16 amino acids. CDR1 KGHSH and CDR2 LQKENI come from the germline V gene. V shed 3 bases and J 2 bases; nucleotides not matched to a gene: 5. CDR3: CASSPPGTSGPYEQYF. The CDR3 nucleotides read TGTGCCAGCTCACCTCCTGGGACTAGCGGGCCCTACGAGCAGTACTTC.

CDR3 sequence reads: CASRATSGFYNEQFF. The CDR3 region has the DNA TGTGCCAGCCGTGCGACTAGCGGGTTTTACAATGAGCAGTTCTTC. This sequence joins TRBV18 and TRBJ2-1; TRBD2 agrees at 10 bases. Per germline, CDR1 KGHSH and CDR2 LQKENI. V was pared by 8 bases and J by 4 bases, with 8 bases of the junction left unmatched. CDR3 length: 15 amino acids.

DNA for the CDR3: TGTGCCAGCAGCCACCAACTAGCGGGAGTAGGGGGACGCACAGATACGCAGTATTTT. Its translation is CASSHQLAGVGGRTDTQYF. This rearrangement joins TRBV7-2 to TRBJ2-3, with 11 bases lining up with TRBD2. The CDR3 runs 19 residues. Trimming at V came to 5 bases and at J to 1 base, leaving 14 bases not matched to a gene. Germline CDR1 is SGHTA and CDR2 is FQGNSA.

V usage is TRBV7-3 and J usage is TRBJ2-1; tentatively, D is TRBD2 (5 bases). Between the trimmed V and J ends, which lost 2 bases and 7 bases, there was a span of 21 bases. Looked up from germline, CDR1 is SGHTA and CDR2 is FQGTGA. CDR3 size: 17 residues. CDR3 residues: CASSLGIGEVLGNEQFF. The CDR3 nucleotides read TGTGCCAGCAGCTTAGGGATCGGGGAAGTATTGGGAAATGAGCAGTTCTTC.

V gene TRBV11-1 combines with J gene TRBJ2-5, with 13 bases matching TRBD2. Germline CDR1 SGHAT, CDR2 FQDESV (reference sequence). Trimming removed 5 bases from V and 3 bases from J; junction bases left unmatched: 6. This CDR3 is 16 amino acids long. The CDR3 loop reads CASSGGLAGLEETQYF. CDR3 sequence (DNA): TGTGCCAGCAGCGGGGGACTAGCGGGATTGGAAGAGACCCAGTACTTC. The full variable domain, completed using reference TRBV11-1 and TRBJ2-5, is EAEVAQSPRYKITEKSQAVAFWCDPISGHATLYWYRQILGQGPELLVQFQDESVVDDSQLPKDRFSAERLKGVDSTLKIQPAELGDSAMYLCASSGGLAGLEETQYFGPGTRLLVL.

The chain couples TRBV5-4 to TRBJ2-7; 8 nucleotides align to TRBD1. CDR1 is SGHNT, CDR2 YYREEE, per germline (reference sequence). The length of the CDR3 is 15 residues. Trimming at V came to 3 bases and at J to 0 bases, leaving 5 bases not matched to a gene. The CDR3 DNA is TGTGCCAGCAGCTCGGACAGGGTTTTCTCCTACGAGCAGTACTTC. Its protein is CASSSDRVFSYEQYF.

This CDR3 is CASSSQGASGTDTQYF. The CDR3 DNA reads as TGTGCCAGCAGTTCGCAGGGGGCCTCGGGCACAGATACGCAGTATTTT. This sequence joins TRBV28 and TRBJ2-3; 8 positions match TRBD1. The CDR3 extends over 16 amino acids. Germline CDR1 is MDHEN and CDR2 is SYDVKM. V lost 4 bases, J lost 1 base, and 7 bases stayed unmatched.

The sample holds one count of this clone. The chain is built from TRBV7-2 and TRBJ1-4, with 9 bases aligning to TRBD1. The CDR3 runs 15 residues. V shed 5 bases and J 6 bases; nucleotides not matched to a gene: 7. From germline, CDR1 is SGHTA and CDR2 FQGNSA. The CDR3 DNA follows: TGTGCCAGCAGCCGCGAACAGGGGGCTTATGAAAAACTGTTTTTT. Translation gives CASSREQGAYEKLFF. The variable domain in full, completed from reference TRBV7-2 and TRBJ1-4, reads GAGVSQSPSNKVTEKGKDVELRCDPISGHTALYWYRQSLGQGLEFLIYFQGNSAPDKSGLPSDRFSAERTGGSVSTLTIQRTQQEDSAVYLCASSREQGAYEKLFFGSGTQLSVL.

CDR3 sequence (DNA): TGTGCCAGTACCCCCGTGAGGGCGGGCAATCAGCCCCAGCATTTT. The encoded protein is CASTPVRAGNQPQHF. The V call is TRBV19, the J call TRBJ1-5; D uncertain. Trimming pared 7 bases from V and 2 bases from J, leaving 15 bases between. This CDR3 spans 15 amino acids. Germline V gives CDR1 LNHDA, CDR2 SQIVND (reference sequence).

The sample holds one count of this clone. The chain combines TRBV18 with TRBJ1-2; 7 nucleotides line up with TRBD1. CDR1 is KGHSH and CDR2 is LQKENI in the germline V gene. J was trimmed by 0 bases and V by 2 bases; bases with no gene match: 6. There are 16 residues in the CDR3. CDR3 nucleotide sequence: TGTGCCAGCTCACCAATGGGACAGATAACTAACTATGGCTACACCTTC. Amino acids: CASSPMGQITNYGYTF.

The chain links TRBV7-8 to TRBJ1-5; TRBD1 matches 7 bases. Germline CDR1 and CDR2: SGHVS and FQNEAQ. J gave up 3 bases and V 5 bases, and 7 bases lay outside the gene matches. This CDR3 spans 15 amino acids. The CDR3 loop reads CASSLTGQHNQPQHF. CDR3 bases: TGTGCCAGCAGCCTCACGGGACAGCACAATCAGCCCCAGCATTTT.

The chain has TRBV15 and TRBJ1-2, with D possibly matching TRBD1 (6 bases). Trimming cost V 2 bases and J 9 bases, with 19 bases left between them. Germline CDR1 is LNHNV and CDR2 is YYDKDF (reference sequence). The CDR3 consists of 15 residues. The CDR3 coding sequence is TGTGCCACCAGCAGACCTAGATCCAACAGGGTTAGCTACACCTTC. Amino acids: CATSRPRSNRVSYTF.

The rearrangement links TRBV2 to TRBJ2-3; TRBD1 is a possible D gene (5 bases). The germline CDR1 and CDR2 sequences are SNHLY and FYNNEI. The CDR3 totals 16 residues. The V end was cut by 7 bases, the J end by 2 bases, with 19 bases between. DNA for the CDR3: TGTGCCAGCAAGGGCCCCCCCCCACAGGTCACAGATACGCAGTATTTT. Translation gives CASKGPPPQVTDTQYF.

The CDR3 reads CASSGGQGPYEQYF. For the CDR3, the DNA is TGTGCCAGCAGTGGGGGACAGGGACCCTACGAGCAGTACTTC. This chain links TRBV6-1 with TRBJ2-7, with 9 bases that match TRBD1. J lost 2 bases, V lost 4 bases, and 3 bases had no gene match. The CDR3 has 14 residues. Germline CDR1 MNHNS, CDR2 SASEGT.

Written as DNA, the CDR3 is TGTGCCAGCAGCCAGGGACAGTACGAGCAGTACTTC. Its protein product is CASSQGQYEQYF. The chain uses TRBV7-9 and TRBJ2-7; the match to TRBD1 covers 7 bases. This CDR3 has 12 residues. Germline V gene sequence: CDR1 SEHNR, CDR2 FQNEAQ (reference sequence). V shed 5 bases and J 4 bases; nucleotides not matched to a gene: 2.

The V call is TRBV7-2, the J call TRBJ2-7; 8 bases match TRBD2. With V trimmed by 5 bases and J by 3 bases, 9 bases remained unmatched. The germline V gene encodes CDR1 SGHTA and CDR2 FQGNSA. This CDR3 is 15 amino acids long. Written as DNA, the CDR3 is TGTGCCAGCAGCCAGGCGCCGGGACTAGACTACGAGCAGTACTTC. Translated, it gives CASSQAPGLDYEQYF. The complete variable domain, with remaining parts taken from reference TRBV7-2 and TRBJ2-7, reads GAGVSQSPSNKVTEKGKDVELRCDPISGHTALYWYRQSLGQGLEFLIYFQGNSAPDKSGLPSDRFSAERTGGSVSTLTIQRTQQEDSAVYLCASSQAPGLDYEQYFGPGTRLTVT.